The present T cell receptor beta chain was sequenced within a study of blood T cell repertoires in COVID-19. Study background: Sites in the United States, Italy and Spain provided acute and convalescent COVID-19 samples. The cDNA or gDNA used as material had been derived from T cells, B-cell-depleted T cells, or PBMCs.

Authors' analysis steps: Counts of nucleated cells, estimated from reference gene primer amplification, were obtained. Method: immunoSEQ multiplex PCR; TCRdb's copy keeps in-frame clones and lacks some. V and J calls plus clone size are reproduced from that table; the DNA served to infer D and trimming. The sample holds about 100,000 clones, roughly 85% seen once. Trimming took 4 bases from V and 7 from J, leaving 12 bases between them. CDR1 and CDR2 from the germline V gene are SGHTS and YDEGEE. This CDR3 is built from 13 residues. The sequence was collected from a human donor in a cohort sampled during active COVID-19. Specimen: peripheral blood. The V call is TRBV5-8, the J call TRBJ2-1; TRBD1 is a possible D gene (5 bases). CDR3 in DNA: TGTGCCAGCAGCCTCACAGGTTGGAATGAGCAGTTCTTC. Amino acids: CASSLTGWNEQFF.